Detailed here is one T cell receptor beta chain. This clone's antigen is unknown. Base qualities are not provided; no much larger clone lies one nucleotide away. TCRbeta CDR3 regions were amplified from genomic DNA using the immunoSEQ Assay, a bias-controlled multiplex PCR. In the original analysis: The number of nucleated cells in each sample was estimated by amplification of reference gene primers within the assay. To quantify the absolute abundance of each unique TCRbeta CDR3 rearrangement, sequence reads were collapsed and filtered. Productive Simpson clonality was computed per sample as the square root of Simpson's diversity index over productive rearrangements. The source is immuneACCESS, and TCRdb retained only in-frame sequences with V and J called. Part of the clones is not carried over; for the studies checked, unresolved V genes explain less than half of this, and the remainder is unexplained. The D gene and trimming were derived from the DNA, and the V and J assignments and clone size from that table. The sample table contains around 130,000 clones; only one count was recorded for under 85% of them. More than 9.5% of the sample lies in the top ten.

This record belongs to a study of blood T cell repertoires in COVID-19 (dated by TCRdb to 2020 to 2021). At the level of the whole study: Samples from collaborators originated in the United States, Italy and Spain and spanned both the acute and convalescent phases of COVID-19. The repertoires were made available in a free public database intended to serve as a resource for research on the immune response to SARS-CoV-2. Where available, HLA class I and class II types were obtained from metadata supplied by the sample provider rather than from assay-based typing. Samples were obtained from the ongoing ImmuneRACE study (first 160 participants) and from 1,200 or so subjects provided by 6 global collaborators. Subjects who had been exposed to COVID-19, were actively infected with it, or had recovered from it provided the deeply sampled blood TCRbeta repertoires that made up the dataset. The material from the prospective study consisted of cDNA or gDNA derived from T cells, B-cell-depleted T cells, or PBMCs. A de-identified subject ID, COVID-19 status, age in years and sex were almost always included in the sample metadata. Findings and caveats that apply to the study as a whole: Clinical and demographic metadata were provided uncurated, with the amount varying by source and participant.

Looking up the germline V gene yields CDR1 SGHTA and CDR2 FQGNSA. The CDR3 starts with the cysteine, ends with the phenylalanine, and has 15 residues. The read is trimmed to its CDR3 DNA, 45 bases read in frame from base 1. Trimmed from V: 4 bases; trimmed from J: 7 bases; junction bases lacking a gene match: 9. Whole blood was collected in K2EDTA tubes by collaborating institutions according to the institutions' own protocols. For TCRbeta analysis, collaborator samples were shipped as frozen whole blood, as isolated PBMCs, or as DNA extracted from either sample type. Recombination connected TRBV7-2 to TRBJ1-4; 7 bases in the junction line up with TRBD1. The origin of this receptor is a man aged 40-49 years with active or convalescent COVID-19. Sample: peripheral blood. The DNA sequence follows: TGTGCCAGCAGCTATTACCCAGGGGGAGGTGAAAAACTGTTTTTT. Its protein reads: CASSYYPGGGEKLFF.